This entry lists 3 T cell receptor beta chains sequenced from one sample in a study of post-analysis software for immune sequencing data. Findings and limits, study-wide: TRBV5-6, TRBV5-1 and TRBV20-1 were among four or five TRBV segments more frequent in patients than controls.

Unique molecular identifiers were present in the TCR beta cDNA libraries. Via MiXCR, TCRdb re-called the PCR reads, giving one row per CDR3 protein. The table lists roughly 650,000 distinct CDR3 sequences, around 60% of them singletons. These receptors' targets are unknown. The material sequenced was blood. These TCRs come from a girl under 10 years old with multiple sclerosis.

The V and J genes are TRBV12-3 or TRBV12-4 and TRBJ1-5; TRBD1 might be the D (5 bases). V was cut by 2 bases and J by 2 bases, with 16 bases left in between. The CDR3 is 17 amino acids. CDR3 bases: TGTGCCAGCAGTTTAACGTCAGGGACCGTGGGCAATCAGCCCCAGCATTTT. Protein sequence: CASSLTSGTVGNQPQHF.

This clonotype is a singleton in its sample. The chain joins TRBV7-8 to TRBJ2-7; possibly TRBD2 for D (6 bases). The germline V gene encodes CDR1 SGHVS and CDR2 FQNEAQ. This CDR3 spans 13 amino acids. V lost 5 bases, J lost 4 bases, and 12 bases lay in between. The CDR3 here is CASSDSGLYEQYF. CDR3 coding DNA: TGTGCCAGCAGCGATAGCGGACTATACGAGCAGTACTTC.

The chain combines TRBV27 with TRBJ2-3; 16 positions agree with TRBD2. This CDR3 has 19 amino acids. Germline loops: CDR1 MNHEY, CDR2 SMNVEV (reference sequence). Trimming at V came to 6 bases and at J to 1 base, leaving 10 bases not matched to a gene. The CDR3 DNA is TGTGCCAGCAGGCCGGCGGGACTAGCGGGGGGGCCGGGCACAGATACGCAGTATTTT. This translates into CASRPAGLAGGPGTDTQYF.